This TCR beta chain emerged from a study of identical twins. Study outcomes and limitations: With abundant cord blood beta clonotypes, insertions were fewer; memory repertoires showed no such pattern. It was possible that invariant MAIT and iNKT cells partly confounded the zero-insertion analyses. The models systematically underestimated how much out-of-frame TCR alpha was shared in monozygotic twins.

Template switching (which added a universal primer site) was used, and cDNA carried unique molecular identifiers. MiXCR was run by TCRdb on the 5' RACE reads, yielding one entry per CDR3 protein. The table includes 100,000 or so distinct CDR3 sequences, about 6.1% detected once. Only a few counts were recorded for this clonotype. Antigen unknown. This CDR3 is built from 15 residues. The V gene's germline CDR1 is SGDLS and CDR2 YYNGEE. The V gene end was trimmed by 4 bases and the J gene end by 6 bases; junction bases not matched to a gene: 10. The receptor was isolated from a woman in her 50s in good health. Sequenced sample: memory T cells sorted from blood. J is TRBJ2-1 and V is TRBV9; 7 bases map to TRBD1. This CDR3 reads CASSPQDRLTNEQFF. The CDR3 DNA follows: TGTGCCAGCAGCCCCCAGGACAGGCTGACCAATGAGCAGTTCTTC.